This T cell receptor (beta chain) was recovered during a study of T cell repertoires in aging, cancer and after chemotherapy. Amplification of TCR beta used genomic DNA extracted from peripheral blood. Rearranged V-D-J TRB sequences were amplified with a mixed TRB-A/B primer pool. One entry per CDR3 protein results from TCRdb running MiXCR on the multiplex PCR reads. This table has roughly 3,500 distinct CDR3 sequences, approximately 20% appearing once. The sequencing sample was made of blood. The receptor's source is a human donor with a blood cancer.

The DNA of the CDR3 is TGCAGTGCTAGAAAGGGACAGGTTAGCAATCAGCCCCAGCATTTT. This sequence encodes CSARKGQVSNQPQHF. The chain couples TRBV20-1 to TRBJ1-5; TRBD1 aligns across 8 bases. Germline V CDR1 and CDR2: DFQATT, SNEGSKA (reference sequence). The CDR3 covers 15 residues. Trimming cost V 2 bases and J 0 bases; bases outside gene matches: 3.